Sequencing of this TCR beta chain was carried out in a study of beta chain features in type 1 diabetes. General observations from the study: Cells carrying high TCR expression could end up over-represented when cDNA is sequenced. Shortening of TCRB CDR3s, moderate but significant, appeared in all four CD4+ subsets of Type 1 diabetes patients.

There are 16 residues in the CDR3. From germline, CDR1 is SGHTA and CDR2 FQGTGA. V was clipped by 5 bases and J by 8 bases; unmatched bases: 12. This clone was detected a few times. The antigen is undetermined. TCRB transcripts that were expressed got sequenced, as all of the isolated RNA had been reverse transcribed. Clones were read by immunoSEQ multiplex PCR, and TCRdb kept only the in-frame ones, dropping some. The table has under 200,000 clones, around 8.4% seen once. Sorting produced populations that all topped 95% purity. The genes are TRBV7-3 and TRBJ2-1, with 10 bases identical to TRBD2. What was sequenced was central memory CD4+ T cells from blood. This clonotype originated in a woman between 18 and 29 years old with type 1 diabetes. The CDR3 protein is CASSPNPASGRHEQFF. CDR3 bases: TGTGCCAGCAGCCCAAACCCGGCTAGCGGGAGACATGAGCAGTTCTTC.